Listed below are T cell receptor beta chains from one sample, sequenced in a study of breast tumors, draining lymph nodes, adjacent tissues. TCRdb redid the calling of the multiplex PCR reads with MiXCR, one entry per CDR3 protein. The sample includes fewer than 85,000 distinct CDR3 sequences, roughly 20% seen only once; the top ten take 2.4%. Source material: axillary lymph node tissue. These receptor sequences come from a female donor with breast cancer. Some clones in this sample may be carry-over from other donors' samples. Both conserved end residues are part of each CDR3. The D gene is left open where the match is weak. Rows may omit the clone size; those that give it use once, few, many or a size class.

>TRBV27|TRBD1|.|TRBJ2-3
CASSLPPGTGKDTQYF
TGTGCCAGCAGTTTACCCCCCGGGACAGGGAAAGATACGCAGTATTTT
>TRBV3-1|TRBD2|.|TRBJ2-1
CASSPRLAGGNEQFF
TGTGCCAGCAGTCCCAGACTAGCGGGAGGGAATGAGCAGTTCTTC
>TRBV7-8|.|many|TRBJ1-5
CASSLALDQPQHF
TGTGCCAGCAGCTTAGCCCTCGATCAGCCCCAGCATTTT
>TRBV7-8|TRBD2|many|TRBJ2-1
CASSPSSGGMSYNEQFF
TGTGCCAGCAGCCCCTCTAGCGGAGGTATGTCCTACAATGAGCAGTTCTTC
>TRBV4-3|TRBD2|.|TRBJ2-5
CASSQDRVSGLAGVRETQYF
TGCGCCAGCAGCCAAGATAGGGTATCGGGACTAGCGGGAGTACGAGAGACCCAGTACTTC
>TRBV5-1|.|many|TRBJ1-6
CASSPGGYGDSPLHF
TGCGCCAGCAGCCCCGGGGGTTATGGGGATTCACCCCTCCACTTT
>TRBV7-2|.|many|TRBJ2-6
CASSLEVGAGANVLTF
TGTGCCAGCAGCTTAGAAGTGGGAGCTGGGGCCAACGTCCTGACTTTC
>TRBV7-6|TRBD1|many|TRBJ2-3
CASSPMTGKGTDTQYF
TGTGCCAGCAGTCCGATGACAGGGAAGGGGACAGATACGCAGTATTTT
>TRBV7-2|.|.|TRBJ2-1
CASSFYICSATPSGRTNNEQFF
.
>TRBV4-1|.|.|TRBJ2-2
CASSQEGTRNTGELFF
TGCGCCAGCAGCCAGGAAGGGACAAGGAACACCGGGGAGCTGTTTTTT
>TRBV7-2|TRBD1|.|TRBJ2-1
CASSLGGRGTGGYEQFF
TGTGCCAGCAGCTTAGGAGGGAGGGGGACAGGGGGCTATGAGCAGTTCTTC
>TRBV28|.|.|TRBJ1-4
CASSLLGGPNEKLFF
TGTGCCAGCAGTTTATTGGGGGGACCTAATGAAAAACTGTTTTTT
>TRBV6-5|.|many|TRBJ1-5
CASSYKKDSNQPQHF
TGTGCCAGCAGTTACAAGAAAGATAGCAATCAGCCCCAGCATTTT
>TRBV20-1|TRBD2|many|TRBJ2-7
CSARDSSGSGYEQYF
TGCAGTGCTAGAGACTCTAGCGGGAGTGGCTACGAGCAGTACTTC
>TRBV3-1|.|once|TRBJ2-3
CASSRSPAQNQPQYF
TGTGCCAGCAGCCGATCACCAGCTCAGAATCAGCCCCAGTATTTT
>TRBV20-1|TRBD2|many|TRBJ2-7
CSAPTSGYYEQYF
TGCAGTGCACCGACTAGCGGTTACTACGAGCAGTACTTC
>TRBV6-1|.|many|TRBJ2-7
CASSEARGPPGDEQYF
TGTGCCAGCAGTGAAGCGCGAGGACCCCCGGGGGACGAGCAGTACTTC
>TRBV20-1|.|many|TRBJ2-5
CSARRSQETQYF
TGCAGTGCTAGGAGGTCTCAAGAGACCCAGTACTTC
>TRBV20-1|TRBD1|many|TRBJ2-7
CSARRGDRWGEQYF
TGCAGTGCCAGAAGGGGGGACAGGTGGGGCGAGCAGTACTTC
>TRBV28|.|few|TRBJ2-1
CASSLVVGSYNEQFF
TGTGCCAGCAGTTTAGTGGTGGGCTCCTACAATGAGCAGTTCTTC
>TRBV28|.|few|TRBJ2-2
CASSLSYTGELFF
TGTGCCAGCAGTTTATCTTACACCGGGGAGCTGTTTTTT
>TRBV20-1|.|many|TRBJ2-7
CSATIGPNHEQYF
TGCAGTGCTACCATCGGTCCCAACCACGAGCAGTACTTC
>TRBV7-2|.|many|TRBJ2-1
CASSEMAATYNEQFF
TGTGCCAGCAGCGAGATGGCAGCTACCTACAATGAGCAGTTCTTC
>TRBV10-3|TRBD2|many|TRBJ2-3
CAIRLAGVGTDTQYF
TGTGCCATCAGACTAGCGGGAGTGGGTACAGATACGCAGTATTTT
>TRBV7-9|.|many|TRBJ2-7
CASSFTGARYEQYF
TGTGCCAGCAGCTTCACGGGGGCTCGGTACGAGCAGTACTTC
>TRBV2|.|many|TRBJ1-3
CASSELSWRDSGNTIYF
TGTGCCAGCAGTGAATTAAGCTGGAGAGACTCTGGAAACACCATATATTTT
>TRBV6-2/TRBV6-3|TRBD2|many|TRBJ2-1
CASTLAGREFF
TGTGCCAGCACTCTAGCGGGGCGTGAGTTCTTC
>TRBV28|TRBD1|few|TRBJ2-5
CASRPDRGRSRETQYF
TGTGCCAGCAGACCCGACAGGGGGCGAAGTCGAGAGACCCAGTACTTC
>TRBV6-2/TRBV6-3|TRBD1|many|TRBJ1-4
CASSYSTGNEKLFF
TGTGCCAGCAGTTACTCGACAGGGAATGAAAAACTGTTTTTT
>TRBV11-2|TRBD2|many|TRBJ2-3
CASSLRAGGPVSTDTQYF
TGTGCCAGCAGCTTAAGGGCGGGAGGGCCTGTTAGCACAGATACGCAGTATTTT
>TRBV27|.|many|TRBJ1-2
CASSFSGGYGYTF
TGTGCCAGCAGTTTTTCAGGAGGCTATGGCTACACCTTC
>TRBV4-3|TRBD1|many|TRBJ2-1
CASSQVYGTGGRNEQFF
TGCGCCAGCAGCCAAGTATACGGGACAGGGGGGCGGAATGAGCAGTTCTTC
>TRBV7-9|.|many|TRBJ2-7
CASSSPQVWSEQYF
TGTGCCAGCAGCTCTCCCCAGGTCTGGAGTGAGCAGTACTTC
>TRBV7-3|.|many|TRBJ2-3
CASSLTRVDTQYF
TGTGCCAGCAGCTTAACCCGGGTAGATACGCAGTATTTT
>TRBV7-7|.|many|TRBJ2-3
CASSAREGDTQYF
TGTGCTAGCAGCGCCCGTGAGGGAGATACGCAGTATTTT
>TRBV28|.|.|TRBJ1-2
CASSFRGGYTF
TGTGCCAGCAGTTTTAGGGGTGGCTACACCTTC
>TRBV4-1|TRBD1|many|TRBJ2-7
CASSQAPTGTGEYEQYF
TGCGCCAGCAGCCAAGCTCCTACCGGGACAGGGGAGTACGAGCAGTACTTC